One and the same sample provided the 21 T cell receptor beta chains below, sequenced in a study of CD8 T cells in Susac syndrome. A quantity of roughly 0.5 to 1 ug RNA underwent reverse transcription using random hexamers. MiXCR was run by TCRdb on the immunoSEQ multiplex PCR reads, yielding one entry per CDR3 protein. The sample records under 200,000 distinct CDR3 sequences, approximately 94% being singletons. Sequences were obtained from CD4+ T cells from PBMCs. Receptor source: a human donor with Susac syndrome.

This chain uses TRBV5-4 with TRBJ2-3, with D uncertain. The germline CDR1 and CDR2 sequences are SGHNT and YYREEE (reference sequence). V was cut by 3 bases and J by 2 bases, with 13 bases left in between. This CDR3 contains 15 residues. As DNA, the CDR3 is TGTGCCAGCAGCTCGACTCCGGTTTACACAGATACGCAGTATTTT. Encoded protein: CASSSTPVYTDTQYF.

The DNA of the CDR3 is TGTGCCAGCAGTGCTATTACGGGGGGGACAAATGAGCAGTTCTTC. The encoded protein is CASSAITGGTNEQFF. The chain combines TRBV2 with TRBJ2-1; 8 nucleotides match TRBD2. This CDR3 spans 15 amino acids. In germline, CDR1 is SNHLY, CDR2 FYNNEI. The trim removed 4 bases at V and 7 bases at J, leaving 9 bases unmatched.

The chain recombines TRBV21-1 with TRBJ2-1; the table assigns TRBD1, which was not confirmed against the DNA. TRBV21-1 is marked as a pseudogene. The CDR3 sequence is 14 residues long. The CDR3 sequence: CASSSGQAYNEQFF. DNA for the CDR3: TGTGCCAGCAGCTCCGGACAGGCATACAATGAGCAGTTCTTC.

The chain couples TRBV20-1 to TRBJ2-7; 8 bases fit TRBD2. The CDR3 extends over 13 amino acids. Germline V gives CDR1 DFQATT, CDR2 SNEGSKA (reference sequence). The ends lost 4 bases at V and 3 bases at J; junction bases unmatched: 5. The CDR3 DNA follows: TGCAGTGCTATCCAACGGGGGGGCTACGAGCAGTACTTC. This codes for CSAIQRGGYEQYF.

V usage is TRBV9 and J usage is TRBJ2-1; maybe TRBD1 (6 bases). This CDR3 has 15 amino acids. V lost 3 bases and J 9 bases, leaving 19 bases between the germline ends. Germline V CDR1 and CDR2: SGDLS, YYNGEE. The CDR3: CASSAPDRSPGEQFF. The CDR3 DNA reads TGTGCCAGCAGCGCCCCCGACAGGTCCCCGGGTGAGCAGTTCTTC.

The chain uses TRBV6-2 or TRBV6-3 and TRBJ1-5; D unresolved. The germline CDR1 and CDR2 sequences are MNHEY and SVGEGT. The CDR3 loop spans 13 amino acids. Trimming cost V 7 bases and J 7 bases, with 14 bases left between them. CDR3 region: CASNGGLRQPQHF. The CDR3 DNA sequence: TGTGCCAGCAACGGAGGTCTGAGGCAGCCCCAGCATTTT.

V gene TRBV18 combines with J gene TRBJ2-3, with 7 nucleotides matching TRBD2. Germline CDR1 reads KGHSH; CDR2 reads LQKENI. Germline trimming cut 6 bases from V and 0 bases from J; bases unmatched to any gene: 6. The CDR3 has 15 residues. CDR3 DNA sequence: TGTGCCAGCTCGCCAGCGGGACTGAGCACAGATACGCAGTATTTT. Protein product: CASSPAGLSTDTQYF.

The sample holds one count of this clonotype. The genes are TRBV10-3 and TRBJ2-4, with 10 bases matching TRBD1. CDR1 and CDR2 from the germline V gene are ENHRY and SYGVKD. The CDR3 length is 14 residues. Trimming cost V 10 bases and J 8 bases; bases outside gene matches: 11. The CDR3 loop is CATNRGQGGHIQYF. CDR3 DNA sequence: TGTGCCACCAATCGCGGACAGGGGGGACACATTCAGTACTTC.

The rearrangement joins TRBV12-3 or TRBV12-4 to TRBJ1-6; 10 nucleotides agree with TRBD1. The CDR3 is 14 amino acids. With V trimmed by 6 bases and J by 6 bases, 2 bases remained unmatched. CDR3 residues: CASRGDRGNSPLHF. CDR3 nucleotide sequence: TGTGCCAGCAGGGGGGACAGGGGTAATTCACCCCTCCACTTT.

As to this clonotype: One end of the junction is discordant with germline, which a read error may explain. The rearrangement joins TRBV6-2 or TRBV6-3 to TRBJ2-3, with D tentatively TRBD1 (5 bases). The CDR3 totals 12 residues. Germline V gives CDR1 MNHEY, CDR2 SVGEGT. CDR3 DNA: TGTGCCAGCAGCACAGCGACCAGGACAAGGCATTTT. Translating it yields CASSTATRTRHF.

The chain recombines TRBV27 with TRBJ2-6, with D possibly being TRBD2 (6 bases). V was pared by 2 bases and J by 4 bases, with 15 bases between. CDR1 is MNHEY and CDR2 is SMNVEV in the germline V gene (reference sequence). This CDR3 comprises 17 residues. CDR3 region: CASSLPGAGLGANVLTF. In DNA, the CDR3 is TGTGCCAGCAGTTTACCCGGGGCGGGGCTCGGGGCCAACGTCCTGACTTTC.

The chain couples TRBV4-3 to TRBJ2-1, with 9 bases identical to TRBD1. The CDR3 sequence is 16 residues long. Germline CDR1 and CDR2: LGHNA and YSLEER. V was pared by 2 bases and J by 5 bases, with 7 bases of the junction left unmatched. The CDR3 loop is CASSQLGTGSDNEQFF. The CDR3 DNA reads TGCGCCAGCAGCCAACTAGGGACAGGGTCCGACAATGAGCAGTTCTTC.

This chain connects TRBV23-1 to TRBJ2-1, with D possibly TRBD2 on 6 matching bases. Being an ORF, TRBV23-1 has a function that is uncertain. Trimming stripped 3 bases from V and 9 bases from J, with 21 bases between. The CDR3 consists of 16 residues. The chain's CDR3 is CASSHPTSPQPSEQFF. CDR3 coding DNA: TGCGCCAGCAGTCACCCAACTAGCCCACAACCCAGTGAGCAGTTCTTC.

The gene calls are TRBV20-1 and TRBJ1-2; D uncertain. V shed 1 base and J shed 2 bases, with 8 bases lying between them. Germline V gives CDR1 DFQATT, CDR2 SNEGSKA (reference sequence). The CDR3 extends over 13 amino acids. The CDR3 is CSARARTNYGYTF. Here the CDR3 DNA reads TGCAGTGCTAGAGCTCGGACCAACTATGGCTACACCTTC.

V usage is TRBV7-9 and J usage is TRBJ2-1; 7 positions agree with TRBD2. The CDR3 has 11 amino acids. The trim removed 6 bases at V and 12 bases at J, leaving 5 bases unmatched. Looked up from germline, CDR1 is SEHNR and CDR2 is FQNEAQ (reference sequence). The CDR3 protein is CASRRTGGQFF. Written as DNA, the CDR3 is TGTGCCAGCAGACGAACGGGGGGGCAGTTCTTC.

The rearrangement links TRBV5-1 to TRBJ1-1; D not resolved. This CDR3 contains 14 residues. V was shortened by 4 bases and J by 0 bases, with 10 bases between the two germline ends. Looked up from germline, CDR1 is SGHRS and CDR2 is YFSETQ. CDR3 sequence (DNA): TGCGCCAGCAGCGACGAGGGTGTGAACACTGAAGCTTTCTTT. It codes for CASSDEGVNTEAFF.

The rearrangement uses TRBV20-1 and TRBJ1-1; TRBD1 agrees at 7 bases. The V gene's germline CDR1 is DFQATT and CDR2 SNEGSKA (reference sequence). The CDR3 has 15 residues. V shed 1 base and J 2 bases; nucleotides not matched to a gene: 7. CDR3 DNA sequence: TGCAGTGCTAGAGCCGAGAGGGGGCTCAACACTGAAGCTTTCTTT. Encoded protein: CSARAERGLNTEAFF.

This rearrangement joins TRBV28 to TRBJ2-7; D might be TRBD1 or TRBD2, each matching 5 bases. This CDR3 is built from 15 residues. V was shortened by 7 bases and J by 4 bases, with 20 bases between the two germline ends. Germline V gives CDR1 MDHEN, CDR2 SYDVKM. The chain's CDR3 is CASTTPGPMPYEQYF. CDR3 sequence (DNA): TGTGCCAGCACTACGCCGGGGCCGATGCCTTACGAGCAGTACTTC.

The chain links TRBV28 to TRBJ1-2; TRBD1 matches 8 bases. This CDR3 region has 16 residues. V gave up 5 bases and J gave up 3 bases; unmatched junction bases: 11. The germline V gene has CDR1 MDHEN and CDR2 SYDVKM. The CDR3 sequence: CASSGSQGDLYYGYTF. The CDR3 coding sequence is TGTGCCAGCAGTGGATCACAGGGGGACCTCTACTATGGCTACACCTTC.

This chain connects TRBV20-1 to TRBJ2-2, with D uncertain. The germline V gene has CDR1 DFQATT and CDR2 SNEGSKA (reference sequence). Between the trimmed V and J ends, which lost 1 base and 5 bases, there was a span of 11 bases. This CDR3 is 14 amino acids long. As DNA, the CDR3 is TGCAGTGCTAGAGCGGTTCAGGCGACCGGGGAGCTGTTTTTT. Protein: CSARAVQATGELFF.

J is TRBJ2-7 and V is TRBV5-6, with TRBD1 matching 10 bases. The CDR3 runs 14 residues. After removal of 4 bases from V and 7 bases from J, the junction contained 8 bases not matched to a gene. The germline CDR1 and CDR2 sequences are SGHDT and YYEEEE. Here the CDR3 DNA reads TGTGCCAGCAGCACGGGGACAGGGGTAGGGGAGCAGTACTTC. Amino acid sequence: CASSTGTGVGEQYF.